This entry is about one T cell receptor beta chain. Its antigen remains undetermined. No base qualities exist here, and no much larger clone lies one base off it. No patient had received any treatment before thyroid surgery. Using T-cell receptor beta sequencing, the researchers looked back retrospectively at clinical samples from patients, gathered between the early 2010s and the late 2010s. The CDR3 contains 12 residues, cysteine and phenylalanine counted. The kept DNA is CDR3 alone, 36 bases in frame from the first base. A distance of 9 bases separates the germline ends of V and J, which lose 3 bases and 6 bases respectively. CDR1 and CDR2 (DFQATT, SNEGSKA) derive from the germline V gene (reference sequence). The protocol used for the library was PCR. The run used an Illumina HiSeq 4000. High-throughput sequencing was used to profile the CDR3 region of the TCR beta-chain in every patient. As for the original processing: Drawing on CDR3 differences between clinicopathological groups, the researchers built a classifier meant to tell apart patients with distant-metastatic papillary thyroid cancer. The Shannon index was used to assess repertoire diversity, and the Morisita-Horn index was used to assess tumor-blood repertoire similarity. In TCRdb, the public reads were trimmed at Q25 with fastp and aligned with MiXCR, with productive beta chains retained. The authors' filters were not applied to this entry. Present in this sample are 22,000 or so clones, approximately 22% of which were seen just once. The ten most abundant clones make up roughly an eighth of the sample.

The data belong to a study of metastatic and nonmetastatic thyroid tumors (dated by TCRdb to between 2020 and 2021). With regard to the full study: For patients with malignant and with benign thyroid disease, the researchers compared repertoires between peripheral blood samples and tumor or nodule tissue samples. The investigation overall reported the following: In both blood and tumor samples, TCR beta diversity was reported to be significantly higher in malignant tumors than in benign nodules.

The rearranged segments are TRBV20-1 and TRBJ2-1; too little of a D gene remains to name it. Sequencing was done on a sample of tumor tissue. The source is a female donor with papillary thyroid cancer or a benign thyroid nodule (not recorded which). Some clones in this sample may be carry-over from other donors' samples. Here the CDR3 is given as CSASSLRNEQFF. The sequence in DNA is TGCAGTGCTAGTTCTCTCCGCAATGAGCAGTTCTTC.